This paragraph reports one TCR beta chain. The sample holds many counts of this clonotype. Its recognized antigen is unknown. Per-nucleotide qualities are absent, and no much larger clonotype sits a single base away. Per the publication, the time point label means: patch test 1, 2 weeks after DPC sensitization. Sample treatment or condition, as interpreted from the label and publication: therapeutic diphenylcyclopropenone sensitization with weekly scalp DPC. At each patch-test visit, blood was drawn before the patch test was applied. Patients were considered eligible if aged 18 to 70, diagnosed with alopecia and deemed suitable for DPC therapy, and patients were excluded if pregnant. Total RNA was extracted from unfractionated whole blood that had been collected in Tempus Blood RNA tubes. Libraries were made using RACE. TCRdb records NextSeq 500 as the sequencer. During library preparation, unique molecular identifiers were attached to individual cDNA molecules so that TCRs could be counted in a quantitative, reproducible way. From each blood RNA sample, both TCR alpha and TCR beta chains were sequenced. The original pipeline was this. Samples had a median of about 96,000 TCRs, with a range from roughly 23,224 to 750,000. The Decombinator software suite was used to annotate the V, J and CDR3 of the TCR reads. For the PS versus PT1 abundance plots, all samples were subsampled to the same number of TCRs (28,000). Expanded TCRs were defined as absent before sensitization and observed at least eight times at the 2-week time point. Using fastp at Q25 and MiXCR, TCRdb reprocessed the public reads and kept productive beta chains. Every entry covers one CDR3 protein and lists the most common genes and DNA from its rows. TCRdb assigned the V and J calls; the authors' analysis was not used. For this sample the table gives about 81,000 distinct CDR3 sequences, of which roughly 7.2% were detected only once. 1.5% to 1.7% of the sample is held by the ten biggest clonotypes.

This specimen comes from a study of human T cells and chemical hapten exposure (dated by TCRdb to about 2021). Broadly, across the study: For sensitization, 2% DPC in acetone was applied to a 2 cm by 2 cm area of upper inner arm skin. For TCR sequencing, blood came from about 28 alopecia patients at anywhere from one to four time points (pre-sensitization, 2, 6 and 24 weeks). Most of the patients in the cohort were female, and the cohort covered alopecia areata with under or over 50% scalp involvement, alopecia totalis and alopecia universalis. Libraries were pooled for sequencing, and variation in per-sample TCR yields was attributed mainly to small differences in library volumes within the pool. In alopecia patients, the study followed how the peripheral blood TCR repertoire changed in vivo over primary and secondary sensitization to diphenylcyclopropenone (DPC), a hapten. Throughout the study period of 20 to 25 weeks, patients also received therapeutic DPC doses to the scalp every week. Patient blood was sampled pre-sensitization (week 0) and at 2, 6 and about 24 weeks after DPC sensitization. Patch tests used Finn chambers with 0.01% DPC on the upper back, scored after 6 days by International Contact Dermatitis Research Group standards.

Study-wide findings and limitations: After repeated subsampling, the strength of the expansion versus patch-test correlation and the threshold at which it became significant changed. The number of TCRs above 1 in 1000 frequency did not change with DPC sensitization; there was no evidence of global repertoire structure alterations. Because all patients had alopecia, a presumed autoimmune disease, the immune response of the patients might differ from that of healthy individuals. Expanded TCRs formed significantly more large CDR3 similarity clusters than pre-sensitization or healthy control sets, consistent with antigen-driven responses. A positive correlation was found between the number of PT1 expanded TCRs and patch test score, with significance reached at thresholds 8, 16 and 32 but not 4.

Trimming costs V 3 bases and J 1 base, and their ends lie 11 bases apart. The CDR3 runs 14 residues from the cysteine to the phenylalanine. Only the CDR3 region is kept as DNA, spanning 42 bases read in frame from base 1. The germline V gene (reference sequence) sets CDR1 to DFQATT and CDR2 to SNEGSKA. The source was whole blood, collected in connection with sensitization to the hapten diphenylcyclopropenone (DPC). The chain is encoded by TRBV20-1 joined to TRBJ2-3, with the D call perhaps TRBD1 or TRBD2, each one matching 5 bases. This clonotype was sampled from a woman aged 30 to 39 with alopecia areata. Some clones in this sample may be carry-over from other donors' samples. The DNA reads as follows: TGCAGTGCTAGTCCCGGGGACGGCACAGATACGCAGTATTTT. Its coded protein is CSASPGDGTDTQYF.